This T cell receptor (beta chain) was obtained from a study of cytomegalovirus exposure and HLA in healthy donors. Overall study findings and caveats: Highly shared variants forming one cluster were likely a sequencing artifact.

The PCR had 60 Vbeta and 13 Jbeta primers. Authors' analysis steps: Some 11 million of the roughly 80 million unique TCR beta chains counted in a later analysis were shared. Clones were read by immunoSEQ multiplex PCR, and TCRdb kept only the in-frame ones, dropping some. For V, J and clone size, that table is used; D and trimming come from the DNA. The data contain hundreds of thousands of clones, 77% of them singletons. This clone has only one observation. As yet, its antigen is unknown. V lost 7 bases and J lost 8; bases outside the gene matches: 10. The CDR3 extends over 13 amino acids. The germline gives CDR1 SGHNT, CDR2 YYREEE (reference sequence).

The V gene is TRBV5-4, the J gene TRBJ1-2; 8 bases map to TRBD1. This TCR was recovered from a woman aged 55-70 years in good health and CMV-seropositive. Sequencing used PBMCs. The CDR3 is CASGIYGDRGYTF. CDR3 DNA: TGTGCCAGCGGAATATACGGGGACAGGGGCTACACCTTC.